This T cell receptor (beta chain) derives from a study of beta chain features in type 1 diabetes. Whole-study findings and limits: Among patients with Type 1 diabetes, TCRB CDR3s were moderately but significantly shorter in every one of the four CD4+ subsets.

V lost 4 bases and J 1 base, leaving 8 bases between the germline ends. This CDR3 has 13 amino acids. Germline V gene data show CDR1 as GTSNPN and CDR2 as SVGIG (reference sequence). CD45RO/CCR7/CD25/CD127/CD95/CD27 staining was used to isolate CD4+ naive, central memory, regulatory and stem cell-like memory cells by sorting. Sorted populations all had greater than 95% purity. Reverse transcribing all isolated RNA meant expressed TCRB transcripts were sequenced. Using immunoSEQ multiplex PCR, the repertoire was profiled, and TCRdb retains in-frame clones only, with some absent. The data show about 270,000 clones, roughly 13% seen once. Of note for this clone: Its target is not known.

This clonotype was sampled from a man aged 30 to 45 with type 1 diabetes. Source material: naive CD4+ T cells from blood. The rearrangement joins TRBV30 to TRBJ2-4, with unresolved D. DNA of the CDR3: TGTGCCTGGACCCCCTCCGCCAAAAACATTCAGTACTTC. This gives the protein CAWTPSAKNIQYF.